This is a list of T cell receptor beta chains from one sample in a study of cytomegalovirus exposure and HLA in healthy donors. Method: immunoSEQ multiplex PCR; TCRdb's copy keeps in-frame clones and lacks some. Of 150,000 to 200,000 clones detected, approximately 82% appear once; the ten largest clones hold about 7.7%. Sequencing input: PBMCs. These receptors came from a woman aged 40 to 55 in good health and CMV-seropositive. Each CDR3 is given with its conserved first and last residue. The order of the fields is V gene, D gene, J gene, CDR3 length, clone size, CDR3 DNA, CDR3 protein. A D gene is named only where the DNA matches it firmly. Size is stated for part of the rows, as once, few or many counts, or as a class when the clone is expanded.

v_call: TRBV7-6; d_call: -; j_call: TRBJ1-2; cdr3_length: 19; clone_size: few; cdr3_nt: TGTGCCAGCAGCTTAAGGGGGTCCGAACCGGGACCGCTTAACTATGGCTACACCTTC; cdr3_aa: CASSLRGSEPGPLNYGYTF
v_call: TRBV5-4; d_call: TRBD2; j_call: TRBJ2-1; cdr3_length: 15; clone_size: -; cdr3_nt: TGTGCCAGCAGCCAAGAATCCTCCCTAGCGGTTGAGCAGTTCTTC; cdr3_aa: CASSQESSLAVEQFF
v_call: TRBV28; d_call: -; j_call: TRBJ1-5; cdr3_length: 13; clone_size: -; cdr3_nt: TGTGCCAGCACCCGGCTGGAGAGGCAGCCCCAGCATTTT; cdr3_aa: CASTRLERQPQHF
v_call: TRBV30; d_call: TRBD1; j_call: TRBJ2-7; cdr3_length: 13; clone_size: -; cdr3_nt: TGTGCCTGCTCGACAGGGGGACCTTACGAGCAGTACTTC; cdr3_aa: CACSTGGPYEQYF
v_call: TRBV25-1; d_call: -; j_call: TRBJ1-1; cdr3_length: 11; clone_size: -; cdr3_nt: TGTGCCAGCTGGGTTCGGGGTAAAGCTTTCTTT; cdr3_aa: CASWVRGKAFF
v_call: TRBV6-1; d_call: -; j_call: TRBJ1-2; cdr3_length: 13; clone_size: -; cdr3_nt: TGTGCCAGCAGACCCTTAGACAGTCAAGGCTACACCTTC; cdr3_aa: CASRPLDSQGYTF
v_call: TRBV7-9; d_call: TRBD1; j_call: TRBJ1-4; cdr3_length: 15; clone_size: -; cdr3_nt: TGTGCCAGCAGCCTAAGAGACAGGGGCAATGAAAAACTGTTTTTT; cdr3_aa: CASSLRDRGNEKLFF
v_call: TRBV5-6; d_call: -; j_call: TRBJ1-6; cdr3_length: 14; clone_size: -; cdr3_nt: TGTGCCAGCAACATGGGGGGATTTGATTCACCCCTCCACTTT; cdr3_aa: CASNMGGFDSPLHF
v_call: TRBV29-1; d_call: TRBD1; j_call: TRBJ2-1; cdr3_length: 13; clone_size: -; cdr3_nt: TGCAGCGAAGGGACAGTTGGAACCAATGAGCAGTTCTTC; cdr3_aa: CSEGTVGTNEQFF
v_call: TRBV9; d_call: TRBD2; j_call: TRBJ2-1; cdr3_length: 18; clone_size: few; cdr3_nt: TGTGCCAGCAGCGTAGATGGGGAAAATAGCGGGAACTACAATGAGCAGTTCTTC; cdr3_aa: CASSVDGENSGNYNEQFF
v_call: TRBV7-2; d_call: TRBD2; j_call: TRBJ2-7; cdr3_length: 15; clone_size: -; cdr3_nt: TGTGCCAGCAGCTTAGACAGCGGGAGTGCAAACGAGCAGTACTTC; cdr3_aa: CASSLDSGSANEQYF
v_call: TRBV27; d_call: -; j_call: TRBJ2-3; cdr3_length: 16; clone_size: -; cdr3_nt: TGTGCCAGCAGTCCCTACCCTTTGAGGCGGTTAGATACGCAGTATTTT; cdr3_aa: CASSPYPLRRLDTQYF
v_call: TRBV5-4; d_call: -; j_call: TRBJ2-6; cdr3_length: 15; clone_size: -; cdr3_nt: TGTGCCAGCAGCTTCGGGGACTCTGGGGCCAACGTCCTGACTTTC; cdr3_aa: CASSFGDSGANVLTF
v_call: TRBV7-2; d_call: TRBD1; j_call: TRBJ2-7; cdr3_length: 16; clone_size: once; cdr3_nt: TGTGCCAGCAGCCACCGGAGTAGGACAGGAATCTACGAGCAGTACTTC; cdr3_aa: CASSHRSRTGIYEQYF
v_call: TRBV19; d_call: TRBD1; j_call: TRBJ2-7; cdr3_length: 14; clone_size: -; cdr3_nt: TGTGCCAGTAGTATGAGGCAGGGGGCCTACGAGCAGTACTTC; cdr3_aa: CASSMRQGAYEQYF
v_call: TRBV7-3; d_call: TRBD2; j_call: TRBJ2-3; cdr3_length: 16; clone_size: once; cdr3_nt: TGTGCCAGCAGCTCTAGCGGGAGGGCCGGCACAGATACGCAGTATTTT; cdr3_aa: CASSSSGRAGTDTQYF
v_call: TRBV11-2; d_call: TRBD2; j_call: TRBJ2-2; cdr3_length: 17; clone_size: -; cdr3_nt: TGTGCCAGCAGCCATACAACTAGCGGGACTTACACCGGGGAGCTGTTTTTT; cdr3_aa: CASSHTTSGTYTGELFF
v_call: TRBV5-8; d_call: TRBD1; j_call: TRBJ1-5; cdr3_length: 15; clone_size: -; cdr3_nt: TGTGCCAGCAGCTTTTTGGGACAGGGCAATCAGCCCCAGCATTTT; cdr3_aa: CASSFLGQGNQPQHF
v_call: TRBV6-1; d_call: -; j_call: TRBJ1-1; cdr3_length: 13; clone_size: many; cdr3_nt: TGTGCCAGCAGTACAGGCATGAACACTGAAGCTTTCTTT; cdr3_aa: CASSTGMNTEAFF
v_call: TRBV27; d_call: TRBD2; j_call: TRBJ2-1; cdr3_length: 12; clone_size: -; cdr3_nt: TGTGCCAGCAGTACTCGAGCGGGAGGGCAGTTCTTC; cdr3_aa: CASSTRAGGQFF
v_call: TRBV6-1; d_call: TRBD1; j_call: TRBJ1-1; cdr3_length: 15; clone_size: -; cdr3_nt: TGTGCCAGCAGCTCCCCTCCGGGACAGCTGATGGGAGCTTTCTTT; cdr3_aa: CASSSPPGQLMGAFF
v_call: TRBV6-1; d_call: TRBD1; j_call: TRBJ1-4; cdr3_length: 15; clone_size: -; cdr3_nt: TGTGCCAGCAGTGCGAGAAGAGGGGGCAACAGGGGACTGTTTTTT; cdr3_aa: CASSARRGGNRGLFF
v_call: TRBV28; d_call: -; j_call: TRBJ1-5; cdr3_length: 15; clone_size: -; cdr3_nt: TGTGCCAGCAGTCCAGCAGGGGTCGGAAATCAGCCCCAGCATTTT; cdr3_aa: CASSPAGVGNQPQHF
v_call: TRBV7-3; d_call: -; j_call: TRBJ1-5; cdr3_length: 13; clone_size: -; cdr3_nt: TGTGCCAGCAGCCAGGGCCCGAATCAGCCCCAGCATTTT; cdr3_aa: CASSQGPNQPQHF
v_call: TRBV6-6; d_call: -; j_call: TRBJ1-5; cdr3_length: 12; clone_size: -; cdr3_nt: TGTGCCAGCAGACAGGAAAATCAGCCCCAGCATTTT; cdr3_aa: CASRQENQPQHF
v_call: TRBV5-4; d_call: TRBD1; j_call: TRBJ2-3; cdr3_length: 15; clone_size: -; cdr3_nt: TGTGCCAGCAGCTTGGACAGGGGGGTAACAGATACGCAGTATTTT; cdr3_aa: CASSLDRGVTDTQYF
v_call: TRBV11-2; d_call: -; j_call: TRBJ2-1; cdr3_length: 16; clone_size: -; cdr3_nt: TGTGCCAGCAGCCCGTTATATGGGGGGGGGCTCGTTGAGCAGTTCTTC; cdr3_aa: CASSPLYGGGLVEQFF
v_call: TRBV18; d_call: -; j_call: TRBJ1-4; cdr3_length: 15; clone_size: -; cdr3_nt: TGTGCCAGCTCACCATCGATTCGAGCTAATGAAAAACTGTTTTTT; cdr3_aa: CASSPSIRANEKLFF
v_call: TRBV5-1; d_call: -; j_call: TRBJ2-5; cdr3_length: 14; clone_size: -; cdr3_nt: TGCGCCAGCAGCCCCGCAACCCTGGGCGAGACCCAGTACTTC; cdr3_aa: CASSPATLGETQYF
v_call: TRBV5-6; d_call: -; j_call: TRBJ2-6; cdr3_length: 16; clone_size: -; cdr3_nt: TGTGCCAGCAGCTTGGGGACAGCCTCTGGGGCCAACGTCCTGACTTTC; cdr3_aa: CASSLGTASGANVLTF
v_call: TRBV7-9; d_call: TRBD2; j_call: TRBJ2-5; cdr3_length: 14; clone_size: -; cdr3_nt: TGTGCCAGCAGCCCAGCGGGAGGGCGAGAGACCCAGTACTTC; cdr3_aa: CASSPAGGRETQYF
v_call: TRBV11-2; d_call: -; j_call: TRBJ2-1; cdr3_length: 14; clone_size: -; cdr3_nt: TGTGCCAGCAGCTTAGGGACTTACTACAATGAGCAGTTCTTC; cdr3_aa: CASSLGTYYNEQFF
v_call: TRBV6-6; d_call: -; j_call: TRBJ2-7; cdr3_length: 14; clone_size: -; cdr3_nt: TGTGCCAGCAGCCTCAACGGGGGTTCTAAGGAGCAGTACTTC; cdr3_aa: CASSLNGGSKEQYF
v_call: TRBV10-3; d_call: TRBD1; j_call: TRBJ2-7; cdr3_length: 12; clone_size: -; cdr3_nt: TGTGCCGGGGGACAGGGGGCCTACGAGCAGTACTTC; cdr3_aa: CAGGQGAYEQYF
v_call: TRBV5-4; d_call: TRBD1; j_call: TRBJ1-1; cdr3_length: 16; clone_size: -; cdr3_nt: TGTGCCAGCAGCTGGGGGACAGGGGCGGCGAGCACTGAAGCTTTCTTT; cdr3_aa: CASSWGTGAASTEAFF
v_call: TRBV27; d_call: TRBD2; j_call: TRBJ2-2; cdr3_length: 18; clone_size: -; cdr3_nt: TGTGCCAGCAGTTTCCGACTAGCGGGAGGTCTGAGGACCGGGGAGCTGTTTTTT; cdr3_aa: CASSFRLAGGLRTGELFF
v_call: TRBV28; d_call: -; j_call: TRBJ2-7; cdr3_length: 13; clone_size: -; cdr3_nt: TGTGCCAGCAGTTTATCTGGCGGCTACGAGCAGTACTTC; cdr3_aa: CASSLSGGYEQYF
v_call: TRBV9; d_call: TRBD2; j_call: TRBJ2-3; cdr3_length: 15; clone_size: -; cdr3_nt: TGTGCCAGCAATCGGCGGGAGGTGGGCACAGATACGCAGTATTTT; cdr3_aa: CASNRREVGTDTQYF
v_call: TRBV28; d_call: -; j_call: TRBJ1-5; cdr3_length: 12; clone_size: -; cdr3_nt: TGTGCCAGCAGCCGTCCCGTTCGGGCCCAGCATTTT; cdr3_aa: CASSRPVRAQHF
v_call: TRBV7-9; d_call: TRBD2; j_call: TRBJ2-1; cdr3_length: 16; clone_size: -; cdr3_nt: TGTGCCAGCAGCCACCTCAGGTCGGGAGGGCCAAGTGAGCAGTTCTTC; cdr3_aa: CASSHLRSGGPSEQFF
v_call: TRBV29-1; d_call: TRBD2; j_call: TRBJ2-1; cdr3_length: 13; clone_size: -; cdr3_nt: TGCAGCGTTGAAGGCCTAGCGGACAATGAGCAGTTCTTC; cdr3_aa: CSVEGLADNEQFF
v_call: TRBV7-2; d_call: -; j_call: TRBJ1-4; cdr3_length: 14; clone_size: -; cdr3_nt: TGTGCCAGCAGCCCAGGACAGTTTAATGAAAAACTGTTTTTT; cdr3_aa: CASSPGQFNEKLFF
v_call: TRBV19; d_call: TRBD2; j_call: TRBJ2-4; cdr3_length: 14; clone_size: -; cdr3_nt: TGTGCCAGTAGTACGGGACTAGCGGAAAACATTCAGTACTTC; cdr3_aa: CASSTGLAENIQYF
v_call: TRBV7-8; d_call: TRBD1; j_call: TRBJ1-5; cdr3_length: 18; clone_size: -; cdr3_nt: TGTGCCAGCAGCTTAGGACGACAGGGGGCGGGGAGCAATCAGCCCCAGCATTTT; cdr3_aa: CASSLGRQGAGSNQPQHF
v_call: TRBV29-1; d_call: TRBD2; j_call: TRBJ2-1; cdr3_length: 15; clone_size: once; cdr3_nt: TGCAGCGTCGATGCGGGAGCCCTTTCCTACAATGAGCAGTTCTTC; cdr3_aa: CSVDAGALSYNEQFF
v_call: TRBV5-1; d_call: -; j_call: TRBJ2-2; cdr3_length: 13; clone_size: once; cdr3_nt: TGCGCCAGCCGGGGTTCCAACACCGGGGAGCTGTTTTTT; cdr3_aa: CASRGSNTGELFF
v_call: TRBV28; d_call: -; j_call: TRBJ1-1; cdr3_length: 16; clone_size: -; cdr3_nt: TGTGCCAGCAGTTCTAGAAACAGGGCAATGAACACTGAAGCTTTCTTT; cdr3_aa: CASSSRNRAMNTEAFF
v_call: TRBV30; d_call: TRBD1; j_call: TRBJ2-7; cdr3_length: 16; clone_size: -; cdr3_nt: TGTGCCTGGAGTGTTGGAGACAGGGGGTTCTCCTACGAGCAGTACTTC; cdr3_aa: CAWSVGDRGFSYEQYF
v_call: TRBV27; d_call: -; j_call: TRBJ2-5; cdr3_length: 17; clone_size: -; cdr3_nt: TGTGCCAGCAGTTTGGGACGGGTACTAGCCCCGGGGGAGACCCAGTACTTC; cdr3_aa: CASSLGRVLAPGETQYF
v_call: TRBV5-5; d_call: -; j_call: TRBJ2-6; cdr3_length: 18; clone_size: few; cdr3_nt: TGTGCCAGCAGCTTGGGGGCAGGGCAGTTGTCTGGGGCCAACGTCCTGACTTTC; cdr3_aa: CASSLGAGQLSGANVLTF
v_call: TRBV5-4; d_call: -; j_call: TRBJ1-4; cdr3_length: 14; clone_size: -; cdr3_nt: TGTGCCAGCAGCTTGGAGGCAGGGAATGAAAAACTGTTTTTT; cdr3_aa: CASSLEAGNEKLFF
v_call: TRBV29-1; d_call: -; j_call: TRBJ2-1; cdr3_length: 14; clone_size: -; cdr3_nt: TGCAGCGTTGCGGCCGGGACTCCGCACAATGAGCAGTTCTTC; cdr3_aa: CSVAAGTPHNEQFF
v_call: TRBV7-2; d_call: -; j_call: TRBJ2-7; cdr3_length: 15; clone_size: once; cdr3_nt: TGTGCCAGCAGCTTAAGGGACTCACGCTCCTACGAGCAGTACTTC; cdr3_aa: CASSLRDSRSYEQYF
v_call: TRBV2; d_call: -; j_call: TRBJ1-2; cdr3_length: 13; clone_size: -; cdr3_nt: TGTGCCAGCAGTGATAACCTCAGTTATGGCTACACCTTC; cdr3_aa: CASSDNLSYGYTF
v_call: TRBV11-2; d_call: TRBD2; j_call: TRBJ2-1; cdr3_length: 13; clone_size: -; cdr3_nt: TGTGCCAGCACTGGGGCGGGAGTACTTGAGCAGTTCTTC; cdr3_aa: CASTGAGVLEQFF
v_call: TRBV4-2; d_call: -; j_call: TRBJ2-7; cdr3_length: 15; clone_size: -; cdr3_nt: TGTGCCAGCAGCCAAACAGGGACAAAGTCCTACGAGCAGTACTTC; cdr3_aa: CASSQTGTKSYEQYF
v_call: TRBV5-4; d_call: TRBD1; j_call: TRBJ1-2; cdr3_length: 15; clone_size: -; cdr3_nt: TGTGCCAGCAGCTTGTTAAGCGACAGGGTGAATGGCTACACCTTC; cdr3_aa: CASSLLSDRVNGYTF